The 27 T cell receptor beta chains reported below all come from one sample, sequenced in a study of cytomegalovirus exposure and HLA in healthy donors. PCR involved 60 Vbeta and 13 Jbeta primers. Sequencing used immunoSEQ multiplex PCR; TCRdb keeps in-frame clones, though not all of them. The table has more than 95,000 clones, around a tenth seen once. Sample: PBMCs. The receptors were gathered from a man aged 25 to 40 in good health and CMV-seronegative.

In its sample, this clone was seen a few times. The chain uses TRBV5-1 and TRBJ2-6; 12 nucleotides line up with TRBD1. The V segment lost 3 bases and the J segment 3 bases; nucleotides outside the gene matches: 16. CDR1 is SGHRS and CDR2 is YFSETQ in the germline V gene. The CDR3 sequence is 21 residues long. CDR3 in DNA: TGCGCCAGCAGCTCGAGCAGACCGGGACAGGGGGCGTCTTATGGGGCCAACGTCCTGACTTTC. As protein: CASSSSRPGQGASYGANVLTF.

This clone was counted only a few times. CDR3 protein: CASSLDTGAGNTIYF. CDR3 nucleotide sequence: TGCGCCAGCAGCTTGGATACGGGAGCGGGAAACACCATATATTTT. The chain employs TRBV5-1 and TRBJ1-3; D gene ambiguous. The germline V gene has CDR1 SGHRS and CDR2 YFSETQ. V shed 0 bases and J shed 4 bases, with 11 bases lying between them. This CDR3 is built from 15 residues.

The CDR3 protein is CASSYSWSGTGELFF. The CDR3 nucleotides read TGTGCCAGCAGTTACTCTTGGTCAGGGACCGGGGAGCTGTTTTTT. This chain joins TRBV6-6 and TRBJ2-2, with D tentatively TRBD1 (5 bases). Germline V CDR1 and CDR2: MNHNY, SVGAGI (reference sequence). The V and J ends lost 0 bases and 5 bases respectively, with 10 bases between them. This CDR3 is built from 15 residues.

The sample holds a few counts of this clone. This chain's CDR3 is CASSPSPRGQDEQFF. In DNA form, the CDR3 reads TGTGCCAGCTCACCGTCGCCCAGGGGACAGGATGAGCAGTTCTTC. The chain recombines TRBV18 with TRBJ2-1; TRBD1 matches at 8 bases. Trimming at V came to 3 bases and at J to 8 bases, leaving 9 bases not matched to a gene. Germline V lookup: CDR1 KGHSH, CDR2 LQKENI. The CDR3 runs to 15 residues.

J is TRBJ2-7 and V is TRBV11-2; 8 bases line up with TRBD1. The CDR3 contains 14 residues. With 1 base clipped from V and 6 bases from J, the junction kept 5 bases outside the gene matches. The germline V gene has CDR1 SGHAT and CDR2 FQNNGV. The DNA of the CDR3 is TGTGCCAGCAGCTTAGCCTCGACAGGGGCCGAGCAGTACTTC. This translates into CASSLASTGAEQYF.

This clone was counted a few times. Here the CDR3 DNA reads TGTGCCATACCCGATATTCAACAACCCTCCTACGAGCAGTACTTC. As protein: CAIPDIQQPSYEQYF. The J gene is TRBJ2-7, the V gene TRBV6-5; D is undetermined. CDR3 size: 15 residues. V was pared by 10 bases and J by 0 bases, with 19 bases between. Per germline, CDR1 MNHEY and CDR2 SVGAGI.

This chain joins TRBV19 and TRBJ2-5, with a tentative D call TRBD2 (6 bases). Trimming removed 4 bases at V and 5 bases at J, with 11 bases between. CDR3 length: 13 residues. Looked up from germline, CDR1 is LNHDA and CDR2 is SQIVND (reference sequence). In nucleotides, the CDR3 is TGTGCCAGTAGTAACCTAGCGACGGAGACCCAGTACTTC. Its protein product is CASSNLATETQYF.

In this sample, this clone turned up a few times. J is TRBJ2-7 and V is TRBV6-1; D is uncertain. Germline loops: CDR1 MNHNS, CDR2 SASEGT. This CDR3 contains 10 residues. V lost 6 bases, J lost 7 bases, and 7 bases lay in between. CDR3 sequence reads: CASRSVEQYF. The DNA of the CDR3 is TGTGCCAGCAGGTCCGTAGAGCAGTACTTC.

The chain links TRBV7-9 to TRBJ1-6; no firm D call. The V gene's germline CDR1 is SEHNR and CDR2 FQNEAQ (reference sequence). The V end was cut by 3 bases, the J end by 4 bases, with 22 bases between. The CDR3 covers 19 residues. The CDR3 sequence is CASSFSGVAAPKYNSPLHF. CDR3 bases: TGTGCCAGCAGCTTCTCCGGGGTTGCAGCGCCTAAATATAATTCACCCCTCCACTTT.

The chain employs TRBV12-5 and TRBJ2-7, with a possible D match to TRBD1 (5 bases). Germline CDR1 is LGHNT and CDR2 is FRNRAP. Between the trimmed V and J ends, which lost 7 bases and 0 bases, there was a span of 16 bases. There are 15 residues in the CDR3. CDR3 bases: TGTGCTAGTGACCAAAGGGGCAGAAGCTCCTACGAGCAGTACTTC. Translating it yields CASDQRGRSSYEQYF.

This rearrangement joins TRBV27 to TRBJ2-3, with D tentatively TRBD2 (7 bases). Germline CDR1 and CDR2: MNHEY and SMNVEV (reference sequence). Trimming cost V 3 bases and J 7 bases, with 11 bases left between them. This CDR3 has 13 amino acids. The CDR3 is CASSFGGANTQYF. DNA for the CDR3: TGTGCCAGCAGTTTTGGGGGGGCTAATACGCAGTATTTT.

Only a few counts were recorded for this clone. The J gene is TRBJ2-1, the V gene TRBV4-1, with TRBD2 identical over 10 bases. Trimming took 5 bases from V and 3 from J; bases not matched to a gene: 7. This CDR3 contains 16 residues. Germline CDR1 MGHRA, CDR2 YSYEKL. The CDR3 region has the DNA TGCGCCAGCAGCTCAGGGACTAGCGAAAACTACAATGAGCAGTTCTTC. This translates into CASSSGTSENYNEQFF.

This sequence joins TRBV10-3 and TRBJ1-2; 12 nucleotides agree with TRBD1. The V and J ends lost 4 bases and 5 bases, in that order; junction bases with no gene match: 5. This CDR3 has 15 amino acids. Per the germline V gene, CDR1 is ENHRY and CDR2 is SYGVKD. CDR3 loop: CAISAGTGGGYGYTF. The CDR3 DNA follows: TGTGCCATCAGTGCAGGGACAGGGGGCGGGTATGGCTACACCTTC.

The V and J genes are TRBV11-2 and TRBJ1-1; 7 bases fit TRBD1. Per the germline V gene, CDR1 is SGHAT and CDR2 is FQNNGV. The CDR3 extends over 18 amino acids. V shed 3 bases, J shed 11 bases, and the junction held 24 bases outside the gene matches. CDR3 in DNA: TGTGCCAGCAGCTTTAACAGGGGCCCACCCCAACACTCGCGGCGGGCTTTCTTT. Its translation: CASSFNRGPPQHSRRAFF.

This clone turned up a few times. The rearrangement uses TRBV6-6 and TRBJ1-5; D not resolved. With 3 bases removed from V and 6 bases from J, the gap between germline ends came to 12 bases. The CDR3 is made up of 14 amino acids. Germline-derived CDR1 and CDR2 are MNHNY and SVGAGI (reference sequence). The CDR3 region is CASSYIEGGQPQHF. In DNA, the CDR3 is TGTGCCAGCAGTTATATTGAGGGCGGTCAGCCCCAGCATTTT.

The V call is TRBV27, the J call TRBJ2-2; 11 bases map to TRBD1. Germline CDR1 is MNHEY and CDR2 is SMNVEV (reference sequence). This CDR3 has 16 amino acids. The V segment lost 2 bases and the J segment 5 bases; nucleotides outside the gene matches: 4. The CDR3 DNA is TGTGCCAGCAGTTTAGGGGGACAGGGGGGGACCGGGGAGCTGTTTTTT. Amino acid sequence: CASSLGGQGGTGELFF.

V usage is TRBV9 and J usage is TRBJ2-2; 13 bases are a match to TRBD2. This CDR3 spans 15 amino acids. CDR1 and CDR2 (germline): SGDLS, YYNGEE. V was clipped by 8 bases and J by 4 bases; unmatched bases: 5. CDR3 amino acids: CASSGTSGTTGELFF. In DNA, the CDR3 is TGTGCCAGTTCCGGGACTAGCGGGACCACCGGGGAGCTGTTTTTT.

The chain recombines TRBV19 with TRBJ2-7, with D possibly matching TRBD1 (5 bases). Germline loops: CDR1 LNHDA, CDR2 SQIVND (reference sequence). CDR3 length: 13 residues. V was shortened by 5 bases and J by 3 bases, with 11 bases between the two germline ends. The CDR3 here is CASSETQGYEQYF. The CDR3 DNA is TGTGCCAGTAGTGAAACGCAGGGCTACGAGCAGTACTTC.

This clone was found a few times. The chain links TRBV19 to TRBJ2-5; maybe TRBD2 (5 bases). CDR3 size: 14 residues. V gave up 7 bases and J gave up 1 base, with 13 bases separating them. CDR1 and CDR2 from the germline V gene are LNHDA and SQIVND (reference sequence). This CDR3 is CASKNGRAQETQYF. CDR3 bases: TGTGCCAGTAAAAATGGGCGGGCCCAAGAGACCCAGTACTTC.

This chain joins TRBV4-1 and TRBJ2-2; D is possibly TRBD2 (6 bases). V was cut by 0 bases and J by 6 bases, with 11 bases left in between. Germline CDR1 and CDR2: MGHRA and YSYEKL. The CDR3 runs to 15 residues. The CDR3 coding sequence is TGCGCCAGCAGCCAAGATCGCGGGGTCTCCGGGGAGCTGTTTTTT. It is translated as CASSQDRGVSGELFF.

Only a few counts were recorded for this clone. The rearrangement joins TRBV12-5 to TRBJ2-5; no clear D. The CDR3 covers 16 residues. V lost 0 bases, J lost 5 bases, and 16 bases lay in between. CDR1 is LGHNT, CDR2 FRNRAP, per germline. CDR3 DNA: TGTGCTAGTGGTTTGGTACTTGGTTTGCGCGTGGAGACCCAGTACTTC. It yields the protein CASGLVLGLRVETQYF.

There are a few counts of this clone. The CDR3 spells CASLSGGVGSEFEQYF. DNA for the CDR3: TGTGCCTCCCTAAGCGGGGGGGTTGGTTCTGAGTTCGAGCAGTACTTC. The V and J genes are TRBV30 and TRBJ2-7, with 10 bases aligning to TRBD2. The CDR3 extends over 16 amino acids. V was clipped by 7 bases and J by 6 bases; unmatched bases: 18. Per the germline V gene, CDR1 is GTSNPN and CDR2 is SVGIG (reference sequence).

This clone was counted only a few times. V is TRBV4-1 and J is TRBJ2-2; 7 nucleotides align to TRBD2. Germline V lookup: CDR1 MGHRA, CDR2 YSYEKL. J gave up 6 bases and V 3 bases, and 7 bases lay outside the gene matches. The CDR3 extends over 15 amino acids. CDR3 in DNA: TGCGCCAGCAGCCAGCAGGGAGGGCGGGCCGGGGAGCTGTTTTTT. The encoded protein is CASSQQGGRAGELFF.

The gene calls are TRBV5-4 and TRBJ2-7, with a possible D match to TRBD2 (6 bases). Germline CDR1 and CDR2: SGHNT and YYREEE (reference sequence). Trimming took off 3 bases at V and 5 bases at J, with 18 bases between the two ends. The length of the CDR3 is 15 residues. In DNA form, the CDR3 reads TGTGCCAGCAGCTGGCCGGGACTGGGAACGGACGAGCAGTACTTC. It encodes CASSWPGLGTDEQYF.

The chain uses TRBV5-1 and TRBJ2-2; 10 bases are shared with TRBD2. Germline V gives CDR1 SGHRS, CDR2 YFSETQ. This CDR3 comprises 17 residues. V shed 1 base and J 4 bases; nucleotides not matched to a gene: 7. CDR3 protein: CASSLTAGGPGTGELFF. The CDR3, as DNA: TGCGCCAGCAGCTTGACAGCGGGGGGGCCGGGCACCGGGGAGCTGTTTTTT.

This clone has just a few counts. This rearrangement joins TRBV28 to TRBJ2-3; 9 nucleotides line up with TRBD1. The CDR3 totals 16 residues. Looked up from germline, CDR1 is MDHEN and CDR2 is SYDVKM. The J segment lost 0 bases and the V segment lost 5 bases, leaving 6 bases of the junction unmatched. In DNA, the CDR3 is TGTGCCAGCAGTCCGGGACAGGGTGCTAGCACAGATACGCAGTATTTT. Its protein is CASSPGQGASTDTQYF. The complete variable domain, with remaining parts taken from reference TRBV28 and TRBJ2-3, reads DVKVTQSSRYLVKRTGEKVFLECVQDMDHENMFWYRQDPGLGLRLIYFSYDVKMKEKGDIPEGYSVSREKKERFSLILESASTNQTSMYLCASSPGQGASTDTQYFGPGTRLTVL.

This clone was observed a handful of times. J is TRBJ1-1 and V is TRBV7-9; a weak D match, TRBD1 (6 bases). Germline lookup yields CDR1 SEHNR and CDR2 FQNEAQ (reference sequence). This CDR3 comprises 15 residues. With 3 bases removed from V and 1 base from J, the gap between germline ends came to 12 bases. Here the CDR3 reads CASSFFRDKNTEAFF. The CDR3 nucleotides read TGTGCCAGCAGCTTCTTCCGGGACAAGAACACTGAAGCTTTCTTT.